This entry is about one T cell receptor beta chain. The authors' processing: It was from reference gene primer amplification that nucleated cell counts were estimated. The method was immunoSEQ multiplex PCR; TCRdb's version includes in-frame clones alone and lacks a portion of them. The D gene and trimming were derived from the DNA, and the V and J assignments and clone size from that table. The sample consists of fewer than 300,000 clones, 82% of them appearing once. Germline V lookup: CDR1 LNHDA, CDR2 SQIVND (reference sequence). This CDR3 is 13 amino acids long. V was pared by 6 bases and J by 4 bases, with 3 bases of the junction left unmatched. This sample was included in a study of blood T cell repertoires in COVID-19. Turning to the study itself: Sites across the United States, Italy and Spain contributed samples from acute and convalescent COVID-19. PBMCs, B-cell-depleted T cells, or T cells were the source of the cDNA or gDNA that made up the material.

The rearrangement uses TRBV19 and TRBJ1-5; TRBD1 matches at 7 bases. The material sequenced was peripheral blood. This TCR was sampled from a woman aged 18-29 years with acute or convalescent COVID-19. The CDR3 loop reads CASSPTGNQPQHF. CDR3 DNA: TGTGCCAGTAGCCCGACAGGGAATCAGCCCCAGCATTTT.